Shown below are 8 T cell receptor beta chains from a single sample sequenced in a study of neurological immune-mediated disorders (dated by TCRdb to between 2017 and 2020). The receptor library was made with 5' RACE. The sample was run on an Illumina HiSeq 2500. TCRdb trimmed public reads at Q25 via fastp, called clones via MiXCR and kept in-frame beta chains. Each entry is one CDR3 protein sequence, shown with its most common DNA and genes. For this sample the table gives about 24,000 distinct CDR3 sequences, of which under 15% were detected only once. Under 20% of the sample comes from the top ten. Sequences were obtained from PBMCs. Source of these receptors: a woman aged 40 to 50 with HTLV-1-associated myelopathy (HAM/TSP).

V is TRBV20-1 and J is TRBJ1-2; D call uncertain. Trimming took 4 bases from V and 5 from J, leaving 11 bases between them. The CDR3 spans 12 residues. Per germline, CDR1 DFQATT and CDR2 SNEGSKA (reference sequence). The CDR3 reads CSATREDYGYTF. The CDR3, as DNA: TGCAGTGCTACTAGGGAGGATTATGGCTACACCTTC.

This clonotype was detected many times. This CDR3 is CASSDGGSGGAGETQYF. CDR3 coding DNA: TGCGCCAGCAGCGACGGGGGAAGCGGGGGGGCCGGAGAGACCCAGTACTTC. The V call is TRBV5-1, the J call TRBJ2-5; 10 bases agree with TRBD2. CDR1 is SGHRS and CDR2 is YFSETQ in the germline V gene. Trimming took 4 bases from V and 4 from J; bases not matched to a gene: 13. The CDR3 runs to 17 residues. Full variable domain (remainder filled in from reference TRBV5-1 and TRBJ2-5): KAGVTQTPRYLIKTRGQQVTLSCSPISGHRSVSWYQQTPGQGLQFLFEYFSETQRNKGNFPGRFSGRQFSNSRSEMNVSTLELGDSALYLCASSDGGSGGAGETQYFGPGTRLLVL.

This clonotype has more than one count but fewer than ten. V is TRBV5-1 and J is TRBJ2-5, with 7 bases aligning to TRBD2. The CDR3 sequence is 14 residues long. V dropped 9 bases and J dropped 3; count of bases not matched to a gene: 11. CDR1 SGHRS and CDR2 YFSETQ come from the germline V gene. The DNA for the CDR3 is TGCGCCACCAAACCGGCCGGGACTAAAGAGACCCAGTACTTC. Translating it yields CATKPAGTKETQYF.

Many counts were recorded for this clonotype. The V call is TRBV20-1, the J call TRBJ2-5, with TRBD2 matching 10 bases. The V segment lost 0 bases and the J segment 0 bases; nucleotides outside the gene matches: 4. Germline assignment: CDR1 DFQATT and CDR2 SNEGSKA (reference sequence). There are 16 residues in the CDR3. CDR3 nucleotide sequence: TGCAGTGCTAGAGAAGGTAGCGGGGGGTACCAAGAGACCCAGTACTTC. This translates into CSAREGSGGYQETQYF.

There are many counts of this clonotype. The chain is built from TRBV9 and TRBJ2-2, with 10 bases that match TRBD1. CDR3 length equals 16 residues. Germline loops: CDR1 SGDLS, CDR2 YYNGEE. V trimming: 2 bases; J trimming: 1 base; junction bases outside the gene matches: 2. CDR3 DNA: TGTGCCAGCAGCGTGCGGACAGGGGGGAACACCGGGGAGCTGTTTTTT. Translating it yields CASSVRTGGNTGELFF.

This clonotype was picked up many times. The chain uses TRBV7-2 and TRBJ2-5; D is possibly TRBD1 or TRBD2 (5 bases each). CDR1 is SGHTA, CDR2 FQGNSA, per germline. Trimming cost V 7 bases and J 1 base, with 13 bases left between them. This CDR3 comprises 14 residues. The CDR3 region is CASTLRGPQETQYF. The CDR3 nucleotides read TGTGCCAGCACCCTTCGGGGACCCCAAGAGACCCAGTACTTC. The whole variable domain, remainder taken from reference TRBV7-2 and TRBJ2-5, is GAGVSQSPSNKVTEKGKDVELRCDPISGHTALYWYRQSLGQGLEFLIYFQGNSAPDKSGLPSDRFSAERTGGSVSTLTIQRTQQEDSAVYLCASTLRGPQETQYFGPGTRLLVL.

J is TRBJ2-1 and V is TRBV7-2, with 14 bases fitting TRBD2. This CDR3 contains 15 residues. CDR1 and CDR2 (germline): SGHTA, FQGNSA. The CDR3 protein is CDNSLGLAGGSEQFF. The DNA for the CDR3 is TGTGACAACAGCTTAGGACTAGCGGGGGGAAGTGAGCAGTTCTTC.

In this sample, this clonotype turned up many times. DNA for the CDR3: TGTGCCAGCAGCACAGGGGATGGCTACACCTTC. Amino acids: CASSTGDGYTF. The chain carries TRBV12-3 or TRBV12-4 and TRBJ1-2; TRBD1 matches 7 bases. The ends lost 6 bases at V and 6 bases at J; junction bases unmatched: 1. This CDR3 is built from 11 residues.